Below are 20 T cell receptor beta chains sequenced from a single sample in a study of shared clonotypes between healthy human individuals. TCRdb's copy holds only in-frame clones and misses some; the assay was immunoSEQ multiplex PCR. Of 150,000 to 200,000 clones listed, around 93% are singletons. Sequencing was carried out using naive CD4+ T cells sorted from blood. Described subset: CD45RA+ positively selected. These receptors all stem from a woman in her twenties or thirties in good health.

This clone was recorded only once. This chain connects TRBV29-1 to TRBJ2-5; D possibly corresponds to TRBD1 (6 bases). With the DNA end fitting TRBJ2-7 better, the J assignment may be wrong. CDR3 length equals 14 residues. Germline CDR1 and CDR2: SQVTM and ANQGSEA. The CDR3 DNA reads TGCAGCGTTGGGGGGCAGGGCGAAATAGACGAGCAGTACTTC. Protein product: CSVGGQGEIDEQYF.

The chain carries TRBV21-1 and TRBJ1-3. TRBV21-1 is assigned pseudogene status. CDR3 length: 16 residues. The CDR3 nucleotides are TGTGCCAGCAGCAAACCGGCAGTCCTCTCTGGAAACACCATATATTTT. It is translated as CASSKPAVLSGNTIYF.

The J gene is TRBJ2-7, the V gene TRBV7-8, with D perhaps TRBD1 (6 bases). The CDR3 consists of 13 residues. CDR1 and CDR2 (germline): SGHVS, FQNEAQ. The V end lost 1 base, the J end lost 4 bases, and 8 bases lay between the germline ends. CDR3 nucleotide sequence: TGTGCCAGCAGCTTAGACAGGGTGTACGAGCAGTACTTC. Its translation: CASSLDRVYEQYF.

V is TRBV30 and J is TRBJ2-7; tentative D call: TRBD1 (6 bases). Trimming left V 4 bases short and J 6 bases short, with 16 bases between. Germline values: CDR1 GTSNPN, CDR2 SVGIG (reference sequence). The CDR3 runs to 13 residues. DNA of the CDR3: TGTGCCTGGAATTGGGGGCGGTTGGGCGAGCAGTACTTC. Protein sequence: CAWNWGRLGEQYF.

The chain uses TRBV4-1 and TRBJ2-1, with 9 bases matching TRBD1. CDR1 is MGHRA and CDR2 is YSYEKL in the germline V gene. V lost 2 bases to trimming and J lost 3 bases; unmatched junction nucleotides: 11. This CDR3 contains 18 residues. The CDR3 region is CASSQLPPSGQGYNEQFF. The CDR3 nucleotides are TGCGCCAGCAGCCAACTTCCCCCGTCGGGACAGGGCTACAATGAGCAGTTCTTC.

This clone was found once. The V and J genes are TRBV28 and TRBJ2-6; tentative D call: TRBD1 (5 bases). The V end was cut by 2 bases, the J end by 0 bases, with 11 bases between. The germline CDR1 and CDR2 sequences are MDHEN and SYDVKM. The CDR3 has 17 amino acids. In DNA form, the CDR3 reads TGTGCCAGCAGTTTAAATCAGGGCGTCTCTGGGGCCAACGTCCTGACTTTC. Its translation: CASSLNQGVSGANVLTF.

The rearrangement links TRBV4-1 to TRBJ2-5; D remains unclear. The J call is doubtful: the DNA matches TRBJ2-7 better. The CDR3 sequence is 14 residues long. CDR1 MGHRA and CDR2 YSYEKL come from the germline V gene. The CDR3 sequence is CASSQNQVSYEQYF. CDR3 DNA: TGCGCCAGCAGCCAAAATCAGGTGTCCTACGAGCAGTACTTC.

This clone was seen a single time. V is TRBV28 and J is TRBJ1-4, with a weak D call TRBD1 (5 bases). The CDR3 has 14 residues. Germline V CDR1 and CDR2: MDHEN, SYDVKM. V lost 5 bases to trimming and J lost 8 bases, with 15 bases between them. CDR3 sequence reads: CASSGGAVIEKLFF. The CDR3 DNA is TGTGCCAGCAGTGGAGGGGCCGTGATCGAAAAACTGTTTTTT. Full variable domain (missing parts from reference TRBV28 and TRBJ1-4): DVKVTQSSRYLVKRTGEKVFLECVQDMDHENMFWYRQDPGLGLRLIYFSYDVKMKEKGDIPEGYSVSREKKERFSLILESASTNQTSMYLCASSGGAVIEKLFFGSGTQLSVL.

This chain joins TRBV11-3 and TRBJ1-5; no clear D. CDR3 length: 16 residues. The germline V gene has CDR1 SGHNT and CDR2 YENEEA. Trimming removed 1 base at V and 3 bases at J, with 13 bases between. CDR3 amino acids: CASSLGAASANQPQHF. CDR3 DNA: TGTGCCAGCAGCTTAGGAGCAGCGTCGGCCAATCAGCCCCAGCATTTT.

The chain is built from TRBV6-6 and TRBJ2-7; maybe TRBD1 (7 bases). CDR1 is MNHNY and CDR2 is SVGAGI in the germline V gene (reference sequence). Between the trimmed V and J ends, which lost 7 bases and 7 bases, there was a span of 17 bases. The CDR3 is 13 amino acids. This CDR3 reads CASKGGLAQEQYF. Here the CDR3 DNA reads TGTGCCAGCAAAGGGGGCCTAGCGCAGGAGCAGTACTTC.

J is TRBJ1-2 and V is TRBV28; TRBD1 aligns across 10 bases. V shed 3 bases and J 4 bases; nucleotides not matched to a gene: 11. The CDR3 totals 17 residues. CDR1 is MDHEN, CDR2 SYDVKM, per germline. The CDR3: CASSFPGTGVRSYGYTF. In nucleotides, the CDR3 is TGTGCCAGCAGTTTTCCGGGGACAGGGGTAAGAAGCTATGGCTACACCTTC.

This clone was picked up one time. This chain links TRBV6-1 with TRBJ2-2, with 9 bases fitting TRBD2. Trimming took 7 bases from V and 6 from J; bases not matched to a gene: 9. The CDR3 consists of 15 residues. Germline CDR1 reads MNHNS; CDR2 reads SASEGT. The CDR3 DNA is TGTGCCAGCATCCTAGCGGGACTTTGGTCCGGGGAGCTGTTTTTT. Its translation is CASILAGLWSGELFF.

CDR3 sequence: CASRGQVVGELFF. Written as DNA, the CDR3 is TGTGCCAGTAGAGGACAAGTTGTCGGGGAGCTGTTTTTT. The chain is built from TRBV19 and TRBJ2-2; D may be TRBD1 (5 bases). CDR1 and CDR2 (germline): LNHDA, SQIVND (reference sequence). This CDR3 spans 13 amino acids. The V and J ends lost 6 bases and 7 bases respectively, with 12 bases between them.

This clone is a singleton in its sample. The chain links TRBV4-2 to TRBJ1-4, with 9 nucleotides matching TRBD1. Germline-derived CDR1 and CDR2 are LGHNA and YNFKEQ. The ends lost 4 bases at V and 7 bases at J; junction bases unmatched: 4. The CDR3 extends over 14 amino acids. CDR3 sequence (DNA): TGTGCCAGCAGCCCCGGGACAGGGCTTGAAAAACTGTTTTTT. Residues: CASSPGTGLEKLFF.

V usage is TRBV29-1 and J usage is TRBJ2-3; 10 nucleotides line up with TRBD2. V lost 6 bases, J lost 0 bases, and 9 bases stayed unmatched. The CDR3 runs to 16 residues. The germline gives CDR1 SQVTM, CDR2 ANQGSEA. In DNA, the CDR3 is TGCAGCGTCCGCCTCGGACTAGCGGAAAGCACAGATACGCAGTATTTT. Its protein product is CSVRLGLAESTDTQYF.

The chain joins TRBV9 to TRBJ2-5, with 7 bases matching TRBD1. The CDR3 sequence is 15 residues long. CDR1 is SGDLS, CDR2 YYNGEE, per germline. With 1 base clipped from V and 3 bases from J, the junction kept 6 bases outside the gene matches. CDR3 loop: CASSVRGTAKETQYF. The CDR3 nucleotides read TGTGCCAGCAGCGTAAGGGGGACAGCAAAAGAGACCCAGTACTTC. Full variable domain (remainder filled in from reference TRBV9 and TRBJ2-5): DSGVTQTPKHLITATGQRVTLRCSPRSGDLSVYWYQQSLDQGLQFLIQYYNGEERAKGNILERFSAQQFPDLHSELNLSSLELGDSALYFCASSVRGTAKETQYFGPGTRLLVL.

This clone was seen more than once but under ten times. This chain links TRBV11-2 with TRBJ2-7, with D maybe TRBD2 (6 bases). Germline lookup yields CDR1 SGHAT and CDR2 FQNNGV. The V end lost 1 base, the J end lost 6 bases, and 10 bases lay between the germline ends. The CDR3 loop spans 13 amino acids. The CDR3 region has the DNA TGTGCCAGCAGCTTAGTATGGGACTCCGAGCAGTACTTC. Protein: CASSLVWDSEQYF.

The rearrangement uses TRBV20-1 and TRBJ2-7; D gene uncertain. Germline V gives CDR1 DFQATT, CDR2 SNEGSKA (reference sequence). CDR3 length equals 11 residues. V was cut by 6 bases and J by 4 bases, with 10 bases left in between. CDR3 in amino acids: CSAGVLYEQYF. CDR3 bases: TGCAGTGCAGGAGTTCTTTACGAGCAGTACTTC.

This clone was recorded once. This chain links TRBV7-9 with TRBJ2-5, with 11 nucleotides matching TRBD2. The DNA end favors TRBJ2-7, so the J call may be wrong. Germline CDR1 and CDR2: SEHNR and FQNEAQ (reference sequence). This CDR3 comprises 19 residues. CDR3 amino acids: CASSLALRPTSGISYEQYF. The CDR3 bases are TGTGCCAGCAGCTTAGCATTGCGCCCGACTAGCGGGATCTCCTACGAGCAGTACTTC.

V is TRBV27 and J is TRBJ1-2; D perhaps matches TRBD1 (6 bases). Germline CDR1 MNHEY, CDR2 SMNVEV (reference sequence). The CDR3 extends over 13 amino acids. Trimming took off 6 bases at V and 7 bases at J, with 15 bases between the two ends. In DNA form, the CDR3 reads TGTGCCAGCAGCCAAACAGGGAGCGGTGGCTACACCTTC. It codes for CASSQTGSGGYTF.